The rows below give T cell receptor beta chains drawn from one sample of a study of blood T cell repertoires in COVID-19. Here immunoSEQ multiplex PCR was the method, and the copy in TCRdb shows in-frame clones only, minus some. The table has around 110,000 clones, around 80% seen once. Sequenced: peripheral blood. Receptors were obtained from a woman between 65 and 79 years old with acute or convalescent COVID-19. Each CDR3 is given with its conserved first and last residue. D genes are given only for firm matches. The size entry is marked missing in some rows and otherwise reads once, few, many or a size class.

J gene: TRBJ1-1
D gene: -
clone size: few
V gene: TRBV6-5
CDR3 DNA: TGTGCCAGCAGTTACTCTCGTTTTGGATTGCAGGGAGAAGCTTTCTTT
CDR3 protein: CASSYSRFGLQGEAFF

J gene: TRBJ1-4
D gene: -
clone size: -
V gene: TRBV7-6
CDR3 DNA: TGTGCCAGCAGCTTGTGGCCGGGGTCGGATAATGAAAAACTGTTTTTT
CDR3 protein: CASSLWPGSDNEKLFF

J gene: TRBJ2-1
D gene: -
clone size: -
V gene: TRBV5-1
CDR3 DNA: TGCGCCAGCAGCTTGGGGCAGATCAATGAGCAGTTCTTC
CDR3 protein: CASSLGQINEQFF

J gene: TRBJ2-7
D gene: -
clone size: -
V gene: TRBV21-1
CDR3 DNA: TGTGCCAGCAGCAACCCGGACGAGCAGTACTTC
CDR3 protein: CASSNPDEQYF

J gene: TRBJ1-3
D gene: -
clone size: -
V gene: TRBV4-2
CDR3 DNA: TGTGCCAGCAGCCGGCGCACCGGGGGTTCTGGAAACACCATATATTTT
CDR3 protein: CASSRRTGGSGNTIYF

J gene: TRBJ1-2
D gene: -
clone size: once
V gene: TRBV7-9
CDR3 DNA: TGTGCCAGCACCTCGGGCGGGGGACCCAACTATGGCTACACCTTC
CDR3 protein: CASTSGGGPNYGYTF

J gene: TRBJ2-3
D gene: -
clone size: few
V gene: TRBV1
CDR3 DNA: TGCACCAGCAGCCCCCCCAACGGGAGGGTGGGCACAGATACGCAGTATTTT
CDR3 protein: CTSSPPNGRVGTDTQYF

J gene: TRBJ1-1
D gene: -
clone size: once
V gene: TRBV12-3/TRBV12-4
CDR3 DNA: TGTGCCACCAGTCGGAACACTGAAGCTTTCTTT
CDR3 protein: CATSRNTEAFF

J gene: TRBJ2-7
D gene: -
clone size: -
V gene: TRBV4-1
CDR3 DNA: TGCGCCAGCAGCCAAGTACTCGAGTCGGTAGAAGACTTC
CDR3 protein: CASSQVLESVEDF

J gene: TRBJ2-3
D gene: -
clone size: -
V gene: TRBV4-1
CDR3 DNA: TGCGCCAGCAGCCAAGATGGGACTTTCGGCGGCACAGATACGCAGTATTTT
CDR3 protein: CASSQDGTFGGTDTQYF

J gene: TRBJ1-1
D gene: TRBD1
clone size: -
V gene: TRBV12-5
CDR3 DNA: TGTGCTAGTGGTTTGCCCCCTGGCAGGGGGCACGGTGAAGCTTTCTTT
CDR3 protein: CASGLPPGRGHGEAFF

J gene: TRBJ1-1
D gene: TRBD1
clone size: few
V gene: TRBV19
CDR3 DNA: TGTGCCAGTAGTATAAGACAGGGTACGGATACTGAAGCTTTCTTT
CDR3 protein: CASSIRQGTDTEAFF

J gene: TRBJ1-1
D gene: TRBD1
clone size: -
V gene: TRBV6-5
CDR3 DNA: TGTGCCAGCAGTTACCCTGCACGACAGGGCCCCACTGAAGCTTTCTTT
CDR3 protein: CASSYPARQGPTEAFF

J gene: TRBJ2-7
D gene: TRBD1
clone size: -
V gene: TRBV9
CDR3 DNA: TGTGCCAGCAGCGTCCGGGACAGGGGGCCCTACGAGCAGTACTTC
CDR3 protein: CASSVRDRGPYEQYF

J gene: TRBJ2-5
D gene: -
clone size: -
V gene: TRBV7-8
CDR3 DNA: TGTGCCAGCAGCTCGAAAAGGGGTAGGGAGACCCAGTACTTC
CDR3 protein: CASSSKRGRETQYF

J gene: TRBJ2-2
D gene: -
clone size: -
V gene: TRBV5-4
CDR3 DNA: TGTGCCAGCAGCCCCGGTACCGGGAACCCCGGGGAGCTGTTTTTT
CDR3 protein: CASSPGTGNPGELFF

J gene: TRBJ1-5
D gene: TRBD1
clone size: -
V gene: TRBV5-1
CDR3 DNA: TGCGCCAGCAGCTACCGACAGGGGATAGCGAGCAATCAGCCCCAGCATTTT
CDR3 protein: CASSYRQGIASNQPQHF

J gene: TRBJ2-1
D gene: -
clone size: -
V gene: TRBV4-2
CDR3 DNA: TGTGCCAGCAGCCCCGCAGGGTGGGGCGTATCTAACAATGAGCAGTTCTTC
CDR3 protein: CASSPAGWGVSNNEQFF

J gene: TRBJ2-5
D gene: -
clone size: -
V gene: TRBV5-6
CDR3 DNA: TGTGCCAGCAGCTGGACAGCAGGAAAAGAGACCCAGTACTTC
CDR3 protein: CASSWTAGKETQYF

J gene: TRBJ1-4
D gene: -
clone size: -
V gene: TRBV5-1
CDR3 DNA: TGCGCCAGCAGCTTGGACAGGTTCGCAACTAATGAAAAACTGTTTTTT
CDR3 protein: CASSLDRFATNEKLFF

J gene: TRBJ2-2
D gene: TRBD2
clone size: -
V gene: TRBV19
CDR3 DNA: TGTGCCAGTAGAGGCGGACTAGCGCCATTGTGGGAGCTGTTTTTT
CDR3 protein: CASRGGLAPLWELFF

J gene: TRBJ1-6
D gene: -
clone size: -
V gene: TRBV19
CDR3 DNA: TGTGCCAGTAGTCGGGGGTATAATTCACCCCTCCACTTT
CDR3 protein: CASSRGYNSPLHF

J gene: TRBJ1-4
D gene: TRBD1
clone size: -
V gene: TRBV10-3
CDR3 DNA: TGTGCCATCAGTTTAACAGGGGAATCTAATGAAAAACTGTTTTTT
CDR3 protein: CAISLTGESNEKLFF

J gene: TRBJ2-3
D gene: -
clone size: few
V gene: TRBV24-1
CDR3 DNA: TGTGCCACCAGTGACAGGGGGGACTTCACAGATACGCAGTATTTT
CDR3 protein: CATSDRGDFTDTQYF

J gene: TRBJ1-1
D gene: TRBD1
clone size: -
V gene: TRBV11-1
CDR3 DNA: TGTGCCAGCAGGGTACCTGGACAGGGAAACACTGAAGCTTTCTTT
CDR3 protein: CASRVPGQGNTEAFF

J gene: TRBJ2-5
D gene: TRBD2
clone size: -
V gene: TRBV4-2
CDR3 DNA: TGTGCCAGCAGCCAAGATGGACTAGCGGGGCAAGAGACCCAGTACTTC
CDR3 protein: CASSQDGLAGQETQYF

J gene: TRBJ2-7
D gene: TRBD2
clone size: -
V gene: TRBV18
CDR3 DNA: TGTGCCAGCTCACCAGGACTAGCGGGCTCCTACGAGCAGTACTTC
CDR3 protein: CASSPGLAGSYEQYF

J gene: TRBJ2-4
D gene: TRBD2
clone size: -
V gene: TRBV27
CDR3 DNA: TGTGCCAGCAGTTTACGGACTGGGGGGGTCGGTCAGTACTTC
CDR3 protein: CASSLRTGGVGQYF

J gene: TRBJ2-7
D gene: TRBD2
clone size: -
V gene: TRBV5-1
CDR3 DNA: TGCGCCAGCAGCTTAAGCGGGAGGGACTACGAGCAGTACTTC
CDR3 protein: CASSLSGRDYEQYF

J gene: TRBJ2-1
D gene: TRBD2
clone size: -
V gene: TRBV6-5
CDR3 DNA: TGTGCCAGCAGCCCCGTTCTAGCGGGGTCTAATGAGCAGTTCTTC
CDR3 protein: CASSPVLAGSNEQFF

J gene: TRBJ1-2
D gene: -
clone size: -
V gene: TRBV5-5
CDR3 DNA: TGTGCCAGCAGCCTCTCTCAAGGGGCGGACTATGGCTACACCTTC
CDR3 protein: CASSLSQGADYGYTF

J gene: TRBJ1-6
D gene: -
clone size: -
V gene: TRBV6-5
CDR3 DNA: TGTGCCAGCAGTTCCAGTGGCCCGTATAATTCACCCCTCCACTTT
CDR3 protein: CASSSSGPYNSPLHF

J gene: TRBJ1-5
D gene: -
clone size: -
V gene: TRBV28
CDR3 DNA: TGTGCCAGCAGTGTCCCAGGACAGCCCCAGCATTTT
CDR3 protein: CASSVPGQPQHF

J gene: TRBJ2-3
D gene: -
clone size: -
V gene: TRBV2
CDR3 DNA: TGTGCCAGCGGGAGGGGACAGGACTTCACAGATACGCAGTATTTT
CDR3 protein: CASGRGQDFTDTQYF

J gene: TRBJ1-6
D gene: -
clone size: -
V gene: TRBV5-1
CDR3 DNA: TGCGCCAGCAGCTCCCAGGGGCCGGAGTCACCCCTCCACTTT
CDR3 protein: CASSSQGPESPLHF

J gene: TRBJ2-5
D gene: TRBD1
clone size: -
V gene: TRBV27
CDR3 DNA: TGTGCCAGCAGTTTCCCGGGGGACAGGGCGGAGACCCAGTACTTC
CDR3 protein: CASSFPGDRAETQYF

J gene: TRBJ2-2
D gene: TRBD1
clone size: -
V gene: TRBV2
CDR3 DNA: TGTGCCAGCGTAGGACAGGGGGTGGACACCGGGGAGCTGTTTTTT
CDR3 protein: CASVGQGVDTGELFF

J gene: TRBJ2-4
D gene: TRBD1
clone size: -
V gene: TRBV5-4
CDR3 DNA: TGTGCCAGCAGCGCCACAGGGGGCGAAAGATACTCGGCCAAAAACATTCAGTACTTC
CDR3 protein: CASSATGGERYSAKNIQYF

J gene: TRBJ2-1
D gene: -
clone size: -
V gene: TRBV5-1
CDR3 DNA: TGCGCCAGCAGCTCCGGACCGACGGGGGAGCAGTTCTTC
CDR3 protein: CASSSGPTGEQFF

J gene: TRBJ2-2
D gene: -
clone size: -
V gene: TRBV12-3/TRBV12-4
CDR3 DNA: TGTGCCAGTAGGAAAAGACTCACCGGGGAGCTGTTTTTT
CDR3 protein: CASRKRLTGELFF

J gene: TRBJ1-2
D gene: -
clone size: -
V gene: TRBV5-6
CDR3 DNA: TGTGCCAGCAGCTTAAAGGGGTTAAAAGTTAACGGCTACACCTTC
CDR3 protein: CASSLKGLKVNGYTF

J gene: TRBJ2-7
D gene: -
clone size: -
V gene: TRBV7-9
CDR3 DNA: TGTGCCAGCAGCTTAGCGCCGGGGGTCCCCTCCCCCTACGAGCAGTACTTC
CDR3 protein: CASSLAPGVPSPYEQYF

J gene: TRBJ1-2
D gene: TRBD1
clone size: once
V gene: TRBV3-1/TRBV3-2
CDR3 DNA: TGTGCCAGCAGCCATTGGACAGGGTCCAACTATGGCTACACCTTC
CDR3 protein: CASSHWTGSNYGYTF

J gene: TRBJ1-1
D gene: -
clone size: once
V gene: TRBV6-1
CDR3 DNA: TGTGCCAGCAGTGAATACAGGACAGCGGGAACGTTGAACACTGAAGCTTTCTTT
CDR3 protein: CASSEYRTAGTLNTEAFF

J gene: TRBJ2-5
D gene: -
clone size: -
V gene: TRBV14
CDR3 DNA: TGTGCCAGCAGCCAAGATATGCCAGCTGAGGGAGAGACCCAGTACTTC
CDR3 protein: CASSQDMPAEGETQYF

J gene: TRBJ2-1
D gene: TRBD2
clone size: -
V gene: TRBV27
CDR3 DNA: TGTGCCAGCAGTTTGATAGCGGGAGGTGTAGATGAGCAGTTCTTC
CDR3 protein: CASSLIAGGVDEQFF

J gene: TRBJ1-2
D gene: -
clone size: -
V gene: TRBV24-1
CDR3 DNA: TGTGCCACCAGTGGGGACACCTATGGCTACACCTTC
CDR3 protein: CATSGDTYGYTF

J gene: TRBJ2-1
D gene: TRBD2
clone size: -
V gene: TRBV7-9
CDR3 DNA: TGTGCCAGCAGCTTGAGCGGGGGCAGTGAGCAGTTCTTC
CDR3 protein: CASSLSGGSEQFF

J gene: TRBJ2-7
D gene: TRBD2
clone size: -
V gene: TRBV11-2
CDR3 DNA: TGTGCCAGCAAGGTAACTAGCGAGTCCTACGAGCAGTACTTC
CDR3 protein: CASKVTSESYEQYF

J gene: TRBJ2-2
D gene: -
clone size: -
V gene: TRBV12-3/TRBV12-4
CDR3 DNA: TGTGCCAGCAGTTTACTCCACGGCGGGGAGCTGTTTTTT
CDR3 protein: CASSLLHGGELFF

J gene: TRBJ2-3
D gene: TRBD2
clone size: -
V gene: TRBV19
CDR3 DNA: TGTGCCAGTAGAGAGAGGCTAGCGGGGACAGATACGCAGTATTTT
CDR3 protein: CASRERLAGTDTQYF

J gene: TRBJ1-2
D gene: -
clone size: -
V gene: TRBV15
CDR3 DNA: TGTGCCACCAGCAGAGAGGCCGGACAGCATGGCTACACCTTC
CDR3 protein: CATSREAGQHGYTF

J gene: TRBJ2-2
D gene: -
clone size: -
V gene: TRBV9
CDR3 DNA: TGTGCCAGCAGCGTAAATGTGTACGGGGAGCTGTTTTTT
CDR3 protein: CASSVNVYGELFF

J gene: TRBJ2-5
D gene: -
clone size: -
V gene: TRBV11-1
CDR3 DNA: TGTGCCAGCAGCCAAGGGGGAAACCAAGAGACCCAGTACTTC
CDR3 protein: CASSQGGNQETQYF

J gene: TRBJ1-1
D gene: -
clone size: -
V gene: TRBV12-3/TRBV12-4
CDR3 DNA: TGTGCCAGCAGTTTAGATCCGCAGGTGCGAGCTTTCTTT
CDR3 protein: CASSLDPQVRAFF

J gene: TRBJ1-1
D gene: TRBD1
clone size: -
V gene: TRBV11-2
CDR3 DNA: TGTGCCAGCAGCTTGGCCACCGGGACAGGGACCACTGAAGCTTTCTTT
CDR3 protein: CASSLATGTGTTEAFF

J gene: TRBJ2-7
D gene: -
clone size: once
V gene: TRBV15
CDR3 DNA: TGTGCCACCAGCAGAGATCTGGCGGGCCCCCTCGAGCAGTACTTC
CDR3 protein: CATSRDLAGPLEQYF

J gene: TRBJ2-1
D gene: TRBD1
clone size: -
V gene: TRBV7-9
CDR3 DNA: TGTGCCAGCAGCTTAGTGCGGGGACAGGTATACAATGAGCAGTTCTTC
CDR3 protein: CASSLVRGQVYNEQFF

J gene: TRBJ2-2
D gene: -
clone size: once
V gene: TRBV30
CDR3 DNA: TGTGCCTGGAGTACGAACTTACACACCGGGGAGCTGTTTTTT
CDR3 protein: CAWSTNLHTGELFF

J gene: TRBJ2-7
D gene: -
clone size: -
V gene: TRBV7-2
CDR3 DNA: TGTGCCAGCAGCTCCCCTTCCCGGGAGCAGTACTTC
CDR3 protein: CASSSPSREQYF